The rows below give T cell receptor beta chains drawn from one sample of a study of blood T cell repertoires in COVID-19. TCRdb's copy holds only in-frame clones and misses some; the assay was immunoSEQ multiplex PCR. The sample has some 390,000 clones, around 87% seen once. What was sequenced was peripheral blood. Receptors originate from a human donor in a cohort sampled during active COVID-19. CDR3s include the opening cysteine and the closing phenylalanine or tryptophan. The D gene is left open where the match is weak. Some rows have no size entry. The others give once, few or many, or a class for an expanded clone.

CDR3 protein	CDR3 DNA	clone size	D gene	V gene	J gene
CASSQDRGVADTQYF	TGCGCCAGCAGCCAAGACCGGGGGGTCGCAGATACGCAGTATTTT	-	TRBD2	TRBV4-1	TRBJ2-3
CASSVEAREDEQFF	TGTGCCAGCAGCGTAGAGGCTAGGGAGGATGAGCAGTTCTTC	-	-	TRBV9	TRBJ2-1
CASTSGWSYGYTF	TGTGCCAGCACCTCGGGATGGTCCTATGGCTACACCTTC	-	-	TRBV28	TRBJ1-2
CASSLRASGLNTGELFF	TGTGCCAGCAGCTTAAGGGCTAGCGGGCTGAACACCGGGGAGCTGTTTTTT	-	TRBD2	TRBV7-2	TRBJ2-2
CASSLGQGGYGYTF	TGTGCCAGCAGCCTCGGACAGGGGGGATATGGCTACACCTTC	-	TRBD1	TRBV6-5	TRBJ1-2
CASSIDRGRGYTDTQYF	TGTGCCAGCAGTATTGACAGGGGGCGAGGGTACACAGATACGCAGTATTTT	-	TRBD1	TRBV28	TRBJ2-3
CASSLELAGGELFF	TGTGCCAGCAGCTTAGAACTAGCGGGCGGGGAGCTGTTTTTT	once	TRBD2	TRBV11-2	TRBJ2-2
CATSRDRVLDNQPQHF	TGTGCCACCAGCAGGGACAGGGTATTGGACAATCAGCCCCAGCATTTT	-	TRBD1	TRBV15	TRBJ1-5
CASSHPFEPGGTEAFF	TGTGCCAGCAGCCACCCCTTCGAGCCCGGGGGCACTGAAGCTTTCTTT	-	-	TRBV4-2	TRBJ1-1
CASSVGAGSGDQPQHF	TGTGCCAGCAGCGTAGGGGCAGGGTCAGGGGATCAGCCCCAGCATTTT	-	-	TRBV9	TRBJ1-5
CASSDNSGANVLTF	TGTGCCAGCAGTGACAACTCTGGGGCCAACGTCCTGACTTTC	-	-	TRBV25-1	TRBJ2-6
CASSQPVGLAGTGELFF	TGTGCCAGCAGCCAGCCGGTGGGACTAGCGGGAACCGGGGAGCTGTTTTTT	-	TRBD2	TRBV13	TRBJ2-2
CASRPGDQETQYF	TGTGCCAGCAGACCGGGGGACCAAGAGACCCAGTACTTC	-	-	TRBV6-5	TRBJ2-5
CASSPPRDGMNTEAFF	TGTGCCAGCAGCCCCCCGAGGGATGGAATGAACACTGAAGCTTTCTTT	few	-	TRBV7-2	TRBJ1-1
CAWSVQQNQPQHF	TGTGCCTGGAGTGTGCAACAGAATCAGCCCCAGCATTTT	-	-	TRBV30	TRBJ1-5
CASSRLTSYNEQFF	TGTGCCAGCAGCAGACTCACCTCCTACAATGAGCAGTTCTTC	-	-	TRBV6-2/TRBV6-3	TRBJ2-1
CASSLRGTSGEGYEQYF	TGTGCCAGCAGCTTACGGGGGACTAGCGGGGAGGGGTACGAGCAGTACTTC	-	TRBD2	TRBV11-3	TRBJ2-7
CASSPTGLVFRELFF	TGTGCCAGCAGTCCGACGGGACTAGTTTTTCGGGAGCTGTTTTTT	-	TRBD2	TRBV27	TRBJ2-2
CASSPDSGTDTQYF	TGTGCCAGCAGCCCGGACAGTGGCACAGATACGCAGTATTTT	-	-	TRBV6-5	TRBJ2-3
CASSTGTRSYEQYF	TGTGCCAGCAGTACCGGGACTCGCTCCTACGAGCAGTACTTC	-	-	TRBV6-5	TRBJ2-7
CASSQGGTGTNEKLFF	TGTGCCAGCAGCCAAGGAGGGACAGGGACAAATGAAAAACTGTTTTTT	few	TRBD1	TRBV14	TRBJ1-4
CAWGTEGSQPQHF	TGTGCCTGGGGAACCGAGGGAAGTCAGCCCCAGCATTTT	-	-	TRBV30	TRBJ1-5
CASSLLEDWSVEQYF	TGTGCCAGCAGCTTATTAGAAGATTGGTCCGTCGAGCAGTACTTC	-	-	TRBV11-2	TRBJ2-7
CASSLEGQNTQYF	TGCGCCAGCAGCTTAGAGGGACAGAATACGCAGTATTTT	-	TRBD1	TRBV5-1	TRBJ2-3
CASSLVLPGEGYGYTF	TGCGCCAGCAGCTTGGTATTGCCAGGGGAGGGGTATGGCTACACCTTC	-	-	TRBV5-1	TRBJ1-2
CASSDRRSGQYF	TGCGCCAGCAGTGACCGCCGTAGCGGCCAGTACTTC	-	-	TRBV10-2	TRBJ2-5
CASSQGAGGSYGYTF	TGTGCCAGCAGCCAAGGGGCAGGGGGCAGCTATGGCTACACCTTC	-	TRBD1	TRBV7-9	TRBJ1-2